The 12 T cell receptor beta chains below all came from one sample that was sequenced in a study of T cell changes during pregnancy in multiple sclerosis. Profiled with immunoSEQ multiplex PCR; TCRdb holds only in-frame clones, not every one. The table lists approximately 70,000 clones, about 93% of them singletons. Material: CD4+ T cells from peripheral blood mononuclear cells, obtained before pregnancy. These receptors came from a female donor with multiple sclerosis, enrolled in a pregnancy study.

V gene TRBV6-1 combines with J gene TRBJ1-1, with D unresolved. The V and J ends lost 4 bases and 0 bases respectively, with 9 bases between them. CDR1 MNHNS and CDR2 SASEGT come from the germline V gene. CDR3 length equals 14 residues. The chain's CDR3 is CASSAWSMNTEAFF. CDR3 sequence (DNA): TGTGCCAGCAGTGCGTGGAGCATGAACACTGAAGCTTTCTTT.

CDR3 loop: CASSQSSGTTTYNEQFF. CDR3 nucleotides: TGCGCCAGCAGCCAATCGAGCGGGACAACCACCTACAATGAGCAGTTCTTC. This chain uses TRBV4-1 with TRBJ2-1, with D possibly TRBD2 on 7 matching bases. The ends were cut back, 2 bases at V and 2 bases at J, with 16 bases in the middle. The CDR3 is 17 amino acids. Per germline, CDR1 MGHRA and CDR2 YSYEKL.

V gene TRBV5-1 combines with J gene TRBJ2-2; possibly TRBD2 for D (6 bases). Germline CDR1 SGHRS, CDR2 YFSETQ. The germline V and J ends were trimmed by 4 bases and 6 bases, with 13 bases remaining between them. The CDR3 covers 14 residues. CDR3 nucleotides: TGCGCCAGCAGCCTATTAACGGGGGCCGGGGAGCTGTTTTTT. It yields the protein CASSLLTGAGELFF.

The chain recombines TRBV6-5 with TRBJ1-2; 7 bases agree with TRBD1. Germline assignment: CDR1 MNHEY and CDR2 SVGAGI. The V gene end was trimmed by 6 bases and the J gene end by 6 bases; junction bases not matched to a gene: 7. The CDR3 is 13 amino acids. CDR3 region: CASSMTGSNGYTF. As DNA, the CDR3 is TGTGCCAGCAGCATGACAGGGAGCAATGGCTACACCTTC.

The CDR3 region is CASSFLTDQPQHF. The CDR3 coding sequence is TGTGCCAGTAGTTTCCTAACTGATCAGCCCCAGCATTTT. This rearrangement joins TRBV19 to TRBJ1-5, with unresolved D. The CDR3 contains 13 residues. Trimming left V 5 bases short and J 5 bases short, with 10 bases between. Germline V CDR1 and CDR2: LNHDA, SQIVND (reference sequence).

V is TRBV29-1 and J is TRBJ1-2, with 10 bases aligning to TRBD1. J lost 1 base, V lost 0 bases, and 8 bases had no gene match. Germline assignment: CDR1 SQVTM and CDR2 ANQGSEA. The CDR3 sequence is 17 residues long. The DNA of the CDR3 is TGCAGCGTTGAAGATCGGGACAGGGGACTATTTAACTATGGCTACACCTTC. Translating it yields CSVEDRDRGLFNYGYTF.

This chain links TRBV15 with TRBJ2-3; 10 positions agree with TRBD2. This CDR3 contains 15 residues. Looked up from germline, CDR1 is LNHNV and CDR2 is YYDKDF (reference sequence). J lost 5 bases, V lost 2 bases, and 4 bases had no gene match. This CDR3 reads CATSRLAGEIDTQYF. The CDR3 DNA sequence: TGTGCCACCAGCAGACTAGCGGGGGAAATAGATACGCAGTATTTT.

CDR3 nucleotides: TGTGCCAGCAGCCACAGGGGGCTCGGATTTTCGGGGACTGAAGCTTTCTTT. Amino acid sequence: CASSHRGLGFSGTEAFF. This chain connects TRBV7-9 to TRBJ1-1; TRBD1 aligns across 9 bases. After removal of 5 bases from V and 5 bases from J, the junction contained 15 bases not matched to a gene. The CDR3 loop spans 17 amino acids. Germline CDR1 SEHNR, CDR2 FQNEAQ (reference sequence).

V is TRBV4-1 and J is TRBJ1-6; 8 nucleotides agree with TRBD1. This CDR3 is built from 16 residues. V lost 1 base and J lost 6; bases outside the gene matches: 5. Germline V gives CDR1 MGHRA, CDR2 YSYEKL. CDR3 sequence: CASSQVQGAFNSPLHF. The DNA for the CDR3 is TGCGCCAGCAGCCAAGTTCAGGGGGCCTTTAATTCACCCCTCCACTTT.

The V call is TRBV6-1, the J call TRBJ1-6; D uncertain. This CDR3 is built from 12 residues. The ends were cut back, 6 bases at V and 6 bases at J, with 6 bases in the middle. Germline-derived CDR1 and CDR2 are MNHNS and SASEGT. CDR3 DNA: TGTGCCAGCAGGCGTCCTAATTCACCCCTCCACTTT. It yields the protein CASRRPNSPLHF.

The chain uses TRBV28 and TRBJ2-3, with TRBD1 identical over 9 bases. The CDR3 extends over 15 amino acids. Trimming at V came to 8 bases and at J to 6 bases, leaving 12 bases not matched to a gene. Germline CDR1 reads MDHEN; CDR2 reads SYDVKM. The CDR3 DNA is TGTGCCAGCCAAGACCCAACAGGGGGCTCGGATACGCAGTATTTT. Protein sequence: CASQDPTGGSDTQYF.

The rearrangement joins TRBV18 to TRBJ1-2; D is uncertain. V was clipped by 3 bases and J by 6 bases, with 14 bases between them. This CDR3 spans 14 amino acids. The germline gives CDR1 KGHSH, CDR2 LQKENI. As DNA, the CDR3 is TGTGCCAGCTCACCGGGAGGTCCTGTCGATGGCTACACCTTC. Amino acid sequence: CASSPGGPVDGYTF.